The TCR beta chain under discussion was sequenced for a study of blood T cell repertoires in COVID-19. Looking at the study overall: Samples representing acute and convalescent COVID-19 were sourced from the United States, Italy and Spain. PBMCs, B-cell-depleted T cells, or T cells provided the cDNA or gDNA that made up the material.

The CDR3 loop spans 15 amino acids. The V end lost 2 bases, the J end lost 8 bases, and 15 bases lay between the germline ends. CDR1 and CDR2 from the germline V gene are SGHTA and FQGNSA. Profiling relied on immunoSEQ multiplex PCR, and the TCRdb table lists in-frame clones only, not all of them. The sample records roughly 190,000 clones, roughly 86% being singletons. The participants were between about 18 and 95 years old and came from 20 to 30 US areas. The TCR comes from a woman aged 40 to 50 in a cohort exposed to, infected with or recovered from COVID-19 (not recorded which). V is TRBV7-2 and J is TRBJ1-4, with D maybe TRBD1 (5 bases). What was sequenced was PBMCs or T cells enriched from blood (not recorded which). The CDR3 reads CASSLPLGSGEKLFF. CDR3 sequence (DNA): TGTGCCAGCAGCTTACCCTTGGGTTCAGGGGAAAAACTGTTTTTT.